The rows below give T cell receptor beta chains drawn from one sample of a study of molecular identifiers for immune sequencing clone quantification. A single record per CDR3 protein comes from TCRdb applying MiXCR to the PCR reads. The data show approximately 590,000 distinct CDR3 sequences, with 25% seen just once and about 0.84% held by the top ten. Sequenced input: naive CD8+ T cells from blood, with Jurkat cell RNA spiked in. These receptors all come from a human donor in good health. Some libraries in this study had Jurkat cell RNA spiked in. CDR3s include the opening cysteine and the closing phenylalanine or tryptophan.

J: TRBJ1-2
V: TRBV6-5
CDR3: CASSYVPRLANYGYTF

J: TRBJ1-5
V: TRBV19
CDR3: CASSVGGRGNQPQHF

J: TRBJ2-7
V: TRBV12-3/TRBV12-4
CDR3: CASSFQGWEQYF

J: TRBJ1-1
V: TRBV7-6
CDR3: CASSQAGQGGTEAFF

J: TRBJ2-7
V: TRBV20-1
CDR3: CSARDGPTSGPIIPYAPSF

J: TRBJ1-5
V: TRBV7-9
CDR3: CASSFGIPNSNQPQHF

J: TRBJ2-7
V: TRBV29-1
CDR3: CSVVEGNLGPSRGQYF

J: TRBJ2-7
V: TRBV12-3/TRBV12-4
CDR3: CASSSTDGLAFVEQYF

J: TRBJ2-5
V: TRBV30
CDR3: CAWSLDRGETQYF

J: TRBJ2-1
V: TRBV24-1
CDR3: CATGLAGVHEQFF

J: TRBJ2-7
V: TRBV4-1
CDR3: CASSHPRQGINHEQYF

J: TRBJ2-5
V: TRBV11-2
CDR3: CASSLVGVPWETQYF

J: TRBJ2-7
V: TRBV18
CDR3: CASSHREGYSYEQYF

J: TRBJ2-7
V: TRBV7-8
CDR3: CASSLETTGVGSYEQYF

J: TRBJ2-1
V: TRBV4-3
CDR3: CASSQDFSSGEWGNEQFF

J: TRBJ1-1
V: TRBV11-1
CDR3: CASSPLGAGTEAFF

J: TRBJ2-1
V: TRBV30
CDR3: CAWSVNKEQFF